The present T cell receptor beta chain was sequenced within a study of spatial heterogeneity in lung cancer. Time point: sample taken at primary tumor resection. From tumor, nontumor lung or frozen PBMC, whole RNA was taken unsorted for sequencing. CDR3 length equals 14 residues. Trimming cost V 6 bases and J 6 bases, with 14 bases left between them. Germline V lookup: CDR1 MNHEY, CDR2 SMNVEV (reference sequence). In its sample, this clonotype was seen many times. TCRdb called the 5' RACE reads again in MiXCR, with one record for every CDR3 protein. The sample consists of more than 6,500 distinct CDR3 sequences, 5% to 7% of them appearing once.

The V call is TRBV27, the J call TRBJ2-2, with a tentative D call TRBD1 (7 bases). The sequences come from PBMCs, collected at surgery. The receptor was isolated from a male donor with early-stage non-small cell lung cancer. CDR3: CASSPDRDSGELFF. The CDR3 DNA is TGTGCCAGCAGCCCCGACAGGGACTCCGGGGAGCTGTTTTTT.